This T cell receptor beta chain was captured in a study of spatial heterogeneity in lung cancer (dated by TCRdb to between 2018 and 2021). Looking at the study overall: More beta-chain than alpha-chain transcripts were consistently detected, likely reflecting higher beta-chain transcript abundance. In tumor regions, TCR transcript counts showed a strong correlation with a T cell transcriptional module score from matched bulk RNA-seq. In the raw uncorrected reads, each unique combination of TCR and UMI appeared on average more than ten times. In non-small cell lung cancer, the study quantitatively compared TCR alpha and beta repertoires across several tumor regions, matched nontumor lung, and blood. Nonsynonymous mutation counts, determined by whole-exome sequencing of tumor tissue, were related to features of the TCR repertoire. Both alpha and beta chains were TCR-sequenced in fewer than 250 tumor regions, under 80 matched nontumor lung samples and around 50 PBMC samples obtained at surgery. Here is what the overall study found, with its caveats: TCR-seq coverage of tumor T cells was estimated at only roughly 7.7% for alpha chains and around 13% for beta chains. Confirming at a functional level the hypothesis that regional TCRs recognize regional mutations was considered to require additional single-cell paired TCR alpha and beta sequencing. Counts of ubiquitous and regional expanded TCRs were found to correlate with counts of ubiquitous and regional nonsynonymous mutations, respectively. The tumor nonsynonymous mutation count correlated with the number of expanded intratumoral alpha and beta TCRs.

Including cysteine and phenylalanine, the CDR3 has 14 amino acids. Here the CDR3 DNA is all that survives: 42 bases in frame from base 1. V loses 8 bases, J loses 2 bases, and the germline ends lie 16 bases apart. CDR1 and CDR2, per the germline V gene, are SNHLY and FYNNEI. Library preparation used 5' RACE. The sequencer listed for this sample is NextSeq 500. The TCR library protocol attached a unique molecular identifier to each TCR cDNA molecule to allow correction of PCR and sequencing errors. As for the authors' bioinformatics: TCR identification, UMI-based error correction and CDR3 extraction were performed with Decombinator tools. TCRs above a frequency of 2 per 1,000, corresponding to the top 1% of the tumor frequency distribution, were defined as expanded. Expanded tumor TCRs were classed as regional if statistically deemed absent (corrected P<0.05) from at least one tumor region, otherwise ubiquitous. Renyi diversity was computed with the R vegan package after each repertoire had been subsampled 100 times to 5,000 TCRs. CDR3 similarity networks were constructed using string-kernel similarity of amino acid triplets, with links drawn between CDR3s whose pairwise similarity was above 0.82. The public reads were reanalyzed by TCRdb: fastp trimming at Q25, MiXCR alignment, in-frame beta chains only. Each record represents a unique CDR3 protein, reported with the most common genes and DNA among its rows. What appears here as the V and J calls and clone size reflects TCRdb's work, not the paper's. The sample records 100,000 to 110,000 distinct CDR3 sequences, about 4.4% of which are singletons. Approximately 22% of the sample is taken by the ten largest.

The time point tag for this specimen amounts to: sample taken at primary tumor resection. Samples were obtained from approximately 76 patients with early-stage, untreated non-small cell lung cancer from the lung TRACERx cohort. TCR sequencing used whole RNA extracted from tumor and nontumor lung tissue, or from cryopreserved PBMC samples, without cell sorting. A patient was chosen for TCR sequencing only when enough RNA was available from at least two tumor regions. A lung pathologist reviewed the tumor and adjacent nontumor lung specimens before the specimens were selected. This clonotype showed up many times. Its cognate antigen has yet to be identified. Per-base quality was not reported, and no clone a single base away is much larger than it.

The chain is encoded by TRBV2 joined to TRBJ2-7; the D gene is perhaps TRBD1 or TRBD2, as each covers 5 bases. Sequencing used lung tumor tissue, obtained at surgery. This clonotype was obtained from a male donor with early-stage non-small cell lung cancer. The nucleotide sequence reads TGTGCCAGCGAGCAAACTAGGGGTGCCTACGAGCAGTACTTC. This yields the protein CASEQTRGAYEQYF.